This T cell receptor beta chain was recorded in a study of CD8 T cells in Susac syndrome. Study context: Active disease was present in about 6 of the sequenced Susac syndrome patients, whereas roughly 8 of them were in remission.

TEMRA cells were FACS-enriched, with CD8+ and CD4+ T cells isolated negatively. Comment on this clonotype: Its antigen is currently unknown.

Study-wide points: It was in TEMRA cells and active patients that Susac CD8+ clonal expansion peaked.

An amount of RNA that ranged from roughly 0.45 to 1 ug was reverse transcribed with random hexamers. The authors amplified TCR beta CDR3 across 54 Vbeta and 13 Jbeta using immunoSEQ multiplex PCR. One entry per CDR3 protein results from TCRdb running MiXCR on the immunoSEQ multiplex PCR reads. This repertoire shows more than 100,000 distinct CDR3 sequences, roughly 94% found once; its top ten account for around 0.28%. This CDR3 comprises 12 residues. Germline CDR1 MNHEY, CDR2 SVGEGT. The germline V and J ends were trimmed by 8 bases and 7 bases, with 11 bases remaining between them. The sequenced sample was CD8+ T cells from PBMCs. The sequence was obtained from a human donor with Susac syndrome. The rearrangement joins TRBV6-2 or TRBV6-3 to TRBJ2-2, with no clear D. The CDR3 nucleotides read TGTGCCAGCGGGTTGTGGAACGGGGAGCTGTTTTTT. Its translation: CASGLWNGELFF.